This T cell receptor (beta chain) was documented in a study of blood T cell repertoires in COVID-19. Study context: The United States, Italy and Spain were the sources of the acute and convalescent COVID-19 samples. Nucleic acid was either cDNA or gDNA, and it came from T cells, B-cell-depleted T cells, or PBMCs.

Enrollment of patients from Seattle took place during active infection, with longitudinal follow-up. In the authors' workflow: Amplifying reference gene primers gave estimates of nucleated cell counts. Using immunoSEQ multiplex PCR, the repertoire was profiled, and TCRdb retains in-frame clones only, with some absent. D and trimming come from the DNA, and the V and J calls and clone size come from that table. The sample records some 260,000 clones, about 91% being singletons. The V gene's germline CDR1 is MRHNA and CDR2 SNTAGT. With V trimmed by 5 bases and J by 8 bases, 7 bases remained unmatched. This CDR3 spans 14 amino acids.

The clonotype originates from a woman in her 30s with COVID-19, enrolled during active disease. This rearrangement joins TRBV6-4 to TRBJ1-2, with 11 positions matching TRBD1. Material for sequencing was peripheral blood. Here the CDR3 reads CASSPVWDRGGYTF. DNA for the CDR3: TGTGCCAGCAGTCCGGTTTGGGACAGGGGGGGCTACACCTTC.